This T cell receptor (beta chain) is from a study of technical replicates of blood from several donors. This CDR3 is built from 17 residues. Looked up from germline, CDR1 is SGHRS and CDR2 is YFSETQ. Between the trimmed V and J ends, which lost 3 bases and 4 bases, there was a span of 20 bases. Only in-frame clones appear in the TCRdb table, and some are missing; sequencing was by immunoSEQ multiplex PCR. The data hold tens of thousands of clones, with approximately 95% observed a single time. This chain uses TRBV5-1 with TRBJ2-1; possibly TRBD2 for D (6 bases). Sample: T cells isolated from PBMCs. This sequence was found in a human donor in good health. The CDR3 region is CASSSGLGQGGYNEQFF. The CDR3 DNA sequence: TGCGCCAGCAGCTCCGGGTTAGGGCAGGGAGGTTACAATGAGCAGTTCTTC.